The 21 T cell receptor beta chains below all came from one sample that was sequenced in a study of human T cells and chemical hapten exposure (dated by TCRdb to the early 2020s). The time point tag for this specimen amounts to: patch test 3, about 24 weeks after DPC sensitization. The treatment or condition tag for this specimen amounts to: therapeutic diphenylcyclopropenone sensitization with weekly scalp DPC. Receptor amplification or capture employed RACE. Sequencing instrument: NextSeq 500. Starting from the raw public reads, TCRdb applied fastp trimming at Q25, assembled clones with MiXCR and retained in-frame beta chains. Rows matching on CDR3 protein sequence are summarized as one entry with the most common DNA and genes. The sample table lists 150,000 to 200,000 distinct CDR3 sequences, 20% to 25% of them with a count of one. In total, the top ten clones hold 2.5% of the sample. This material consisted of whole blood, taken in connection with sensitization to the hapten diphenylcyclopropenone (DPC). These receptors originate from a woman aged 40-49 years with alopecia areata. Some clones in this sample may be carry-over from other donors' samples.

This clonotype was observed a few times. CDR3 bases: TGCAGCGTTGAAGCACAGGGAGGAAACACCATATATTTT. It is translated as CSVEAQGGNTIYF. The rearrangement links TRBV29-1 to TRBJ1-3, with TRBD1 as a possible D gene (6 bases). CDR3 size: 13 residues. Germline V CDR1 and CDR2: SQVTM, ANQGSEA. The V end lost 1 base, the J end lost 4 bases, and 8 bases lay between the germline ends.

This chain's CDR3 is CASSSGGRAGGYEQYF. The CDR3 DNA follows: TGTGCCAGCAGCTCGGGGGGCAGGGCCGGTGGCTACGAGCAGTACTTC. The chain uses TRBV7-6 and TRBJ2-7, with D possibly being TRBD2 (7 bases). Germline V gene sequence: CDR1 SGHVS, CDR2 FNYEAQ. CDR3 length: 16 amino acids. V was shortened by 4 bases and J by 3 bases, with 19 bases between the two germline ends.

CDR3 region: CASSSEAGDQETQYF. CDR3 DNA sequence: TGTGCCAGCAGCTCGGAGGCGGGCGACCAAGAGACCCAGTACTTC. This chain uses TRBV27 with TRBJ2-5; perhaps TRBD2 as D (5 bases). The CDR3 has 15 amino acids. Germline loops: CDR1 MNHEY, CDR2 SMNVEV (reference sequence). Trimming shortened V by 6 bases and J by 0 bases, and 14 bases separated the two germline ends.

This chain links TRBV9 with TRBJ2-2, with TRBD2 as a possible D gene (6 bases). The CDR3 consists of 18 residues. V gave up 2 bases and J gave up 3 bases, with 20 bases separating them. Looked up from germline, CDR1 is SGDLS and CDR2 is YYNGEE. The CDR3 bases are TGTGCCAGCAGCGTCCAGCAATTGGGTCGGGGGTACACCGGGGAGCTGTTTTTT. Its translation: CASSVQQLGRGYTGELFF.

The sample holds many counts of this clonotype. This rearrangement joins TRBV28 to TRBJ1-6; D not resolved. In germline, CDR1 is MDHEN, CDR2 SYDVKM. The CDR3 has 13 residues. Deletions cut 6 bases from V and 8 bases from J, with 11 bases between. The CDR3 sequence is CASRPPDHSPLHF. In DNA, the CDR3 is TGTGCCAGCAGACCACCTGACCATTCACCCCTCCACTTT. Full variable domain (remainder filled in from reference TRBV28 and TRBJ1-6): DVKVTQSSRYLVKRTGEKVFLECVQDMDHENMFWYRQDPGLGLRLIYFSYDVKMKEKGDIPEGYSVSREKKERFSLILESASTNQTSMYLCASRPPDHSPLHFGNGTRLTVT.

This chain joins TRBV28 and TRBJ2-1; no firm D call. The CDR3 has 11 amino acids. Looked up from germline, CDR1 is MDHEN and CDR2 is SYDVKM. The germline V and J ends were trimmed by 9 bases and 10 bases, with 13 bases remaining between them. This CDR3 is CASRRREEQFF. The DNA of the CDR3 is TGTGCCAGTCGGCGGCGAGAAGAGCAGTTCTTC.

The rearrangement links TRBV20-1 to TRBJ2-2; the match to TRBD2 covers 9 bases. The CDR3 loop spans 14 amino acids. Germline V gene lookup returns CDR1 DFQATT and CDR2 SNEGSKA (reference sequence). With 6 bases clipped from V and 5 bases from J, the junction kept 7 bases outside the gene matches. For the CDR3, the DNA is TGCAGTGCCCCTAGCGGGATCCGGACCGGGGAGCTGTTTTTT. Its protein product is CSAPSGIRTGELFF.

This rearrangement joins TRBV29-1 to TRBJ2-1; 8 bases line up with TRBD1. V trimming: 6 bases; J trimming: 8 bases; junction bases outside the gene matches: 6. The CDR3 consists of 12 residues. From germline, CDR1 is SQVTM and CDR2 ANQGSEA. CDR3 sequence: CSVIQGVYEQFF. As DNA, the CDR3 is TGCAGCGTCATACAGGGGGTATATGAGCAGTTCTTC.

This clonotype was found a few times. This chain joins TRBV6-5 and TRBJ2-5, with D tentatively TRBD1 or TRBD2 (5 bases each). The V gene lost 3 bases and the J gene lost 7 bases, with 12 bases spanning the gap. Germline V gene lookup returns CDR1 MNHEY and CDR2 SVGAGI. CDR3 length equals 13 residues. CDR3 in DNA: TGTGCCAGCAGTTATGGACATGGGGGGACCCAGTACTTC. It translates to CASSYGHGGTQYF.

This clonotype has more than one count but fewer than ten. The V gene is TRBV7-2, the J gene TRBJ2-5, with 12 bases aligning to TRBD1. The J segment lost 5 bases and the V segment lost 5 bases, leaving 3 bases of the junction unmatched. CDR1 and CDR2 (germline): SGHTA, FQGNSA. The CDR3 is 14 residues long. Here the CDR3 reads CASSAGQGAETQYF. In DNA, the CDR3 is TGTGCCAGCAGCGCGGGACAGGGGGCCGAGACCCAGTACTTC.

This clonotype was detected a few times. The chain joins TRBV29-1 to TRBJ1-1, with D possibly matching TRBD1 (6 bases). The CDR3 has 12 residues. Germline-derived CDR1 and CDR2 are SQVTM and ANQGSEA. Trimming removed 7 bases from V and 1 base from J, with 10 bases in between. CDR3 protein: CSAGQQNTEAFF. The DNA of the CDR3 is TGCAGCGCCGGACAGCAGAACACTGAAGCTTTCTTT.

In this sample, this clonotype turned up a few times. The genes are TRBV7-2 and TRBJ2-3; 7 nucleotides match TRBD2. J lost 4 bases, V lost 5 bases, and 6 bases had no gene match. Germline V gene data show CDR1 as SGHTA and CDR2 as FQGNSA. The CDR3 extends over 14 amino acids. CDR3 sequence (DNA): TGTGCCAGCAGCGCGAGGCGGGAGCCAGATACGCAGTATTTT. Amino acids: CASSARREPDTQYF. The full variable domain, with the rest looked up from reference TRBV7-2 and TRBJ2-3, is GAGVSQSPSNKVTEKGKDVELRCDPISGHTALYWYRQSLGQGLEFLIYFQGNSAPDKSGLPSDRFSAERTGGSVSTLTIQRTQQEDSAVYLCASSARREPDTQYFGPGTRLTVL.

This clonotype was detected only a few times. The V call is TRBV6-2 or TRBV6-3, the J call TRBJ2-2; no firm D call. The CDR3 spans 13 residues. Germline CDR1 and CDR2: MNHEY and SVGEGT. V lost 1 base and J 5 bases, leaving 5 bases between the germline ends. CDR3 DNA: TGTGCCAGCAGTTACTACTATACCGGGGAGCTGTTTTTT. Encoded protein: CASSYYYTGELFF.

This rearrangement joins TRBV20-1 to TRBJ1-5, with TRBD1 as a possible D gene (6 bases). Germline CDR1 and CDR2: DFQATT and SNEGSKA (reference sequence). This CDR3 comprises 13 residues. Trimming took 3 bases from V and 8 from J, leaving 14 bases between them. This CDR3 is CSARDGAGEPQHF. For the CDR3, the DNA is TGCAGTGCTAGGGACGGCGCAGGGGAGCCCCAGCATTTT.

This clonotype was recorded a few times. V usage is TRBV4-2 and J usage is TRBJ2-5, with 7 positions matching TRBD2. Germline CDR1 reads LGHNA; CDR2 reads YNFKEQ. The CDR3 has 16 amino acids. The V and J ends lost 0 bases and 0 bases, in that order; junction bases with no gene match: 4. CDR3: CASSQESGDYQETQYF. In nucleotides, the CDR3 is TGTGCCAGCAGCCAAGAAAGCGGGGACTACCAAGAGACCCAGTACTTC.

This chain connects TRBV7-9 to TRBJ2-1, with 9 bases lining up with TRBD2. J was trimmed by 4 bases and V by 1 base; bases with no gene match: 2. Germline loops: CDR1 SEHNR, CDR2 FQNEAQ (reference sequence). CDR3 size: 15 residues. The CDR3, as DNA: TGTGCCAGCAGCTTAGGGACTAGCGAATACAATGAGCAGTTCTTC. Translation gives CASSLGTSEYNEQFF.

This clonotype was observed once. The chain couples TRBV12-3 or TRBV12-4 to TRBJ2-2; no clear D. V lost 2 bases and J lost 0, with 7 bases in between. This CDR3 is 15 amino acids long. As DNA, the CDR3 is TGTGCCAGCAGTTTACGCGTAACGAACACCGGGGAGCTGTTTTTT. Amino acid sequence: CASSLRVTNTGELFF.

This clonotype was counted a few times. The chain has TRBV4-1 and TRBJ1-1; weak D call: TRBD1 (5 bases). The germline V gene encodes CDR1 MGHRA and CDR2 YSYEKL. The CDR3 sequence is 16 residues long. The V and J ends lost 0 bases and 1 base respectively, with 12 bases between them. In DNA form, the CDR3 reads TGCGCCAGCAGCCAAGAGTGGCGGGGGACGAACACTGAAGCTTTCTTT. As protein: CASSQEWRGTNTEAFF.

This chain links TRBV28 with TRBJ2-7, with 8 bases matching TRBD1. This CDR3 has 14 amino acids. The ends lost 5 bases at V and 3 bases at J; junction bases unmatched: 6. CDR1 and CDR2 from the germline V gene are MDHEN and SYDVKM. The CDR3 loop reads CASSMRTGIYEQYF. CDR3 sequence (DNA): TGTGCCAGCAGTATGAGGACAGGGATCTACGAGCAGTACTTC.

This chain joins TRBV7-2 and TRBJ1-1; D not resolved. Between the trimmed V and J ends, which lost 4 bases and 5 bases, there was a span of 14 bases. This CDR3 comprises 14 residues. The V gene's germline CDR1 is SGHTA and CDR2 FQGNSA. The DNA of the CDR3 is TGTGCCAGCAGCTCTAACGTGAGGGTAACTGAAGCTTTCTTT. It codes for CASSSNVRVTEAFF. The full variable domain, in which reference TRBV7-2 and TRBJ1-1 provide the parts outside the CDR3, is GAGVSQSPSNKVTEKGKDVELRCDPISGHTALYWYRQSLGQGLEFLIYFQGNSAPDKSGLPSDRFSAERTGGSVSTLTIQRTQQEDSAVYLCASSSNVRVTEAFFGQGTRLTVV.

V and J are TRBV6-2 or TRBV6-3 and TRBJ1-5; a weak D match, TRBD1 (5 bases). This CDR3 region has 15 residues. The germline gives CDR1 MNHEY, CDR2 SVGEGT. V gave up 7 bases and J gave up 7 bases, with 20 bases separating them. CDR3 DNA sequence: TGTGCCAGCACCCCGGGACTTTTAAATGGGCAGCCCCAGCATTTT. Translation: CASTPGLLNGQPQHF.